The 26 T cell receptor beta chains in this list originate from one sample, sequenced in a study of identical twins. MiXCR, run by TCRdb on the 5' RACE reads, gives a single entry per CDR3 protein. The data contain about 240,000 distinct CDR3 sequences, over 9.5% of them singletons. The sample consisted of memory T cells sorted from blood. The receptors come from a man aged 45-60 years in good health.

This clonotype was seen at least ten times. V gene TRBV7-2 combines with J gene TRBJ2-3; 9 bases are a match to TRBD1. In germline, CDR1 is SGHTA, CDR2 FQGNSA. This CDR3 is 21 amino acids long. The V segment lost 0 bases and the J segment 4 bases; nucleotides outside the gene matches: 20. CDR3 protein: CASSLALYRGRGTFPSDTQYF. In DNA, the CDR3 is TGTGCCAGCAGCTTAGCTTTGTACAGGGGGCGGGGGACTTTCCCCTCAGATACGCAGTATTTT.

This clonotype was observed a few times. This chain uses TRBV3-1 with TRBJ2-2, with TRBD1 matching over 8 bases. V was pared by 4 bases and J by 6 bases, with 10 bases of the junction left unmatched. The CDR3 has 16 residues. The V gene's germline CDR1 is LGHDT and CDR2 YNNKEL (reference sequence). CDR3 residues: CASSPFRDRQSGELFF. The DNA for the CDR3 is TGTGCCAGCAGCCCATTCCGGGACAGGCAATCCGGGGAGCTGTTTTTT.

The V gene is TRBV28, the J gene TRBJ2-2; 10 bases align to TRBD2. Germline values: CDR1 MDHEN, CDR2 SYDVKM. This CDR3 has 20 amino acids. J lost 1 base, V lost 6 bases, and 17 bases had no gene match. CDR3 sequence reads: CASSLVDASGRFENTGELFF. CDR3 sequence (DNA): TGTGCCAGCAGCCTGGTAGACGCTAGCGGGAGATTTGAGAACACCGGGGAGCTGTTTTTT.

The chain couples TRBV11-2 to TRBJ2-3; 8 positions match TRBD2. V shed 5 bases and J 11 bases; nucleotides not matched to a gene: 9. The CDR3 totals 13 residues. CDR1 is SGHAT, CDR2 FQNNGV, per germline. In nucleotides, the CDR3 is TGTGCCAGCAGCACTGGACTAGCCGGTATGCAGTATTTT. Translation gives CASSTGLAGMQYF.

Ten or more counts support this clonotype. The chain combines TRBV7-2 with TRBJ2-2; a weak D match, TRBD2 (6 bases). Germline loops: CDR1 SGHTA, CDR2 FQGNSA. The length of the CDR3 is 16 residues. The V and J ends lost 1 base and 1 base respectively, with 10 bases between them. The CDR3 reads CASSLDGGLNTGELFF. The CDR3 DNA sequence: TGTGCCAGCAGCTTAGACGGGGGACTGAACACCGGGGAGCTGTTTTTT. The full variable domain, rest sourced from reference TRBV7-2 and TRBJ2-2, is GAGVSQSPSNKVTEKGKDVELRCDPISGHTALYWYRQSLGQGLEFLIYFQGNSAPDKSGLPSDRFSAERTGGSVSTLTIQRTQQEDSAVYLCASSLDGGLNTGELFFGEGSRLTVL.

The sample holds many counts of this clonotype. This chain links TRBV20-1 with TRBJ2-3, with 11 positions matching TRBD2. There are 15 residues in the CDR3. The V gene's germline CDR1 is DFQATT and CDR2 SNEGSKA (reference sequence). Trimming cost V 6 bases and J 6 bases; bases outside gene matches: 11. This chain's CDR3 is CSATGLAVQGDTQYF. The CDR3 nucleotides are TGCAGTGCAACGGGACTAGCGGTACAGGGGGATACGCAGTATTTT.

The chain has TRBV6-5 and TRBJ2-1; 15 bases align to TRBD2. From germline, CDR1 is MNHEY and CDR2 SVGAGI. The V and J ends lost 2 bases and 7 bases, in that order; junction bases with no gene match: 6. This CDR3 has 17 amino acids. CDR3 nucleotides: TGTGCCAGCAGTTACCCCTCGGGGACTAGCGGGGGGAATGAGCAGTTCTTC. Translated, it gives CASSYPSGTSGGNEQFF.

A few counts support this clonotype. The chain employs TRBV24-1 and TRBJ2-2; 8 bases are a match to TRBD1. Germline V gene sequence: CDR1 KGHDR, CDR2 SFDVKD. V lost 4 bases and J lost 2; bases outside the gene matches: 5. The CDR3 length is 16 residues. The CDR3 here is CATSDPDRGNTGELFF. In nucleotides, the CDR3 is TGTGCCACCAGTGACCCTGACAGGGGTAACACCGGGGAGCTGTTTTTT.

In this sample, this clonotype turned up many times. The gene calls are TRBV6-1 and TRBJ1-5; no firm D call. Trimming pared 2 bases from V and 2 bases from J, leaving 10 bases between. This CDR3 region has 15 residues. Germline V gene sequence: CDR1 MNHNS, CDR2 SASEGT. The CDR3 protein is CASSERKMGNQPQHF. The DNA for the CDR3 is TGTGCCAGCAGTGAAAGGAAGATGGGCAATCAGCCCCAGCATTTT.

This clonotype was seen only a few times. The chain combines TRBV15 with TRBJ2-5; 10 nucleotides line up with TRBD2. There are 15 residues in the CDR3. Germline CDR1 LNHNV, CDR2 YYDKDF (reference sequence). V shed 4 bases, J shed 0 bases, and the junction held 2 bases outside the gene matches. The CDR3 spells CATSTGTSDQETQYF. CDR3 DNA sequence: TGTGCCACCAGCACGGGGACTAGCGACCAAGAGACCCAGTACTTC.

This clonotype was observed many times. CDR3: CASSLDDLSTDTQYF. CDR3 in DNA: TGTGCCAGCAGCTTAGATGATCTTAGCACAGATACGCAGTATTTT. The chain employs TRBV7-2 and TRBJ2-3; D uncertain. The CDR3 length is 15 residues. In germline, CDR1 is SGHTA, CDR2 FQGNSA. Deletions cut 1 base from V and 0 bases from J, with 8 bases between. The entire variable domain, with the rest obtained from reference TRBV7-2 and TRBJ2-3, is as follows: GAGVSQSPSNKVTEKGKDVELRCDPISGHTALYWYRQSLGQGLEFLIYFQGNSAPDKSGLPSDRFSAERTGGSVSTLTIQRTQQEDSAVYLCASSLDDLSTDTQYFGPGTRLTVL.

This clonotype was counted only a few times. The rearrangement joins TRBV28 to TRBJ1-1, with D tentatively TRBD1 (5 bases). The germline gives CDR1 MDHEN, CDR2 SYDVKM. The CDR3 totals 14 residues. The germline V and J ends were trimmed by 4 bases and 0 bases, with 9 bases remaining between them. CDR3 protein: CASSSDSMNTEAFF. The CDR3 DNA sequence: TGTGCCAGCAGTTCCGACAGCATGAACACTGAAGCTTTCTTT.

This clonotype has more than one count but fewer than ten. This chain connects TRBV6-5 to TRBJ1-5; D is unresolved. The V and J ends lost 4 bases and 5 bases respectively, with 9 bases between them. From germline, CDR1 is MNHEY and CDR2 SVGAGI. This CDR3 region has 13 residues. The CDR3 region is CASSSRFDQPQHF. CDR3 coding DNA: TGTGCCAGCAGTTCCCGGTTTGATCAGCCCCAGCATTTT.

There are many counts of this clonotype. The CDR3 loop is CASSPSRDQPQHF. CDR3 in DNA: TGTGCCAGCAGCCCTAGTCGAGATCAGCCCCAGCATTTT. The chain links TRBV3-1 to TRBJ1-5, with D uncertain. From germline, CDR1 is LGHDT and CDR2 YNNKEL (reference sequence). The CDR3 consists of 13 residues. V was shortened by 4 bases and J by 5 bases, with 9 bases between the two germline ends. Full variable domain (rest looked up from reference TRBV3-1 and TRBJ1-5): DTAVSQTPKYLVTQMGNDKSIKCEQNLGHDTMYWYKQDSKKFLKIMFSYNNKELIINETVPNRFSPKSPDKAHLNLHINSLELGDSAVYFCASSPSRDQPQHFGDGTRLSIL.

The table lists this clonotype with a few counts. The chain is built from TRBV27 and TRBJ2-7; 8 nucleotides align to TRBD2. Trimming cost V 4 bases and J 6 bases; bases outside gene matches: 5. Per the germline V gene, CDR1 is MNHEY and CDR2 is SMNVEV (reference sequence). The CDR3 consists of 13 residues. The DNA of the CDR3 is TGTGCCAGCAGTTACCCGGGAGGGTTCGAGCAGTACTTC. Translated, it gives CASSYPGGFEQYF.

This clonotype has only a few counts. The chain has TRBV5-6 and TRBJ1-1, with TRBD1 matching 7 bases. The CDR3 is 13 amino acids. Germline CDR1 reads SGHDT; CDR2 reads YYEEEE. The J segment lost 6 bases and the V segment lost 2 bases, leaving 4 bases of the junction unmatched. In nucleotides, the CDR3 is TGTGCCAGCAGCTTACAGGGGTCCCCTGAAGCTTTCTTT. Protein: CASSLQGSPEAFF.

The rearrangement joins TRBV28 to TRBJ1-1; a weak D match, TRBD1 (6 bases). V dropped 6 bases and J dropped 2 bases, with 13 bases sitting between them. Germline V lookup: CDR1 MDHEN, CDR2 SYDVKM. The CDR3 is 14 amino acids. The CDR3: CASRWGRGNTEAFF. CDR3 sequence (DNA): TGTGCCAGCAGATGGGGGCGGGGAAACACTGAAGCTTTCTTT. Looking up the rest from reference TRBV28 and TRBJ1-1 gives the full variable domain: DVKVTQSSRYLVKRTGEKVFLECVQDMDHENMFWYRQDPGLGLRLIYFSYDVKMKEKGDIPEGYSVSREKKERFSLILESASTNQTSMYLCASRWGRGNTEAFFGQGTRLTVV.

Ten or more counts support this clonotype. The chain uses TRBV7-9 and TRBJ2-1; 9 positions match TRBD2. Per germline, CDR1 SEHNR and CDR2 FQNEAQ (reference sequence). The CDR3 sequence is 15 residues long. With V trimmed by 10 bases and J by 5 bases, 12 bases remained unmatched. The CDR3 reads CAIPGREGRNNEQFF. DNA for the CDR3: TGTGCCATTCCTGGGCGGGAGGGCCGGAACAATGAGCAGTTCTTC.

This chain joins TRBV7-2 and TRBJ1-6; 9 bases fit TRBD1. CDR1 SGHTA and CDR2 FQGNSA come from the germline V gene. The CDR3 consists of 16 residues. The V and J ends lost 5 bases and 6 bases, in that order; junction bases with no gene match: 8. DNA of the CDR3: TGTGCCAGCAGCAAAAGGGGACAGGGTATTAATTCACCCCTCCACTTT. As protein: CASSKRGQGINSPLHF.

This clonotype was seen many times. V gene TRBV10-3 combines with J gene TRBJ2-7; no firm D call. The CDR3 spans 13 residues. Germline loops: CDR1 ENHRY, CDR2 SYGVKD. With 3 bases removed from V and 3 bases from J, the gap between germline ends came to 9 bases. The chain's CDR3 is CAISDGGDYEQYF. CDR3 nucleotides: TGTGCCATCAGTGACGGTGGGGACTACGAGCAGTACTTC.

This clonotype has at least ten counts. The chain has TRBV3-1 and TRBJ2-1; D not resolved. This CDR3 is 15 amino acids long. The germline V and J ends were trimmed by 2 bases and 7 bases, with 15 bases remaining between them. Germline CDR1 reads LGHDT; CDR2 reads YNNKEL (reference sequence). This chain's CDR3 is CASSQTRTARNEQFF. The CDR3 bases are TGTGCCAGCAGCCAAACCCGAACCGCTAGAAATGAGCAGTTCTTC.

This clonotype was recorded at least ten times. V usage is TRBV15 and J usage is TRBJ1-1; no reliable D call. CDR1 is LNHNV and CDR2 is YYDKDF in the germline V gene (reference sequence). This CDR3 spans 14 amino acids. Trimming removed 0 bases from V and 0 bases from J, with 5 bases in between. The CDR3 reads CATSRDLVNTEAFF. The CDR3 DNA follows: TGTGCCACCAGCAGAGATTTGGTGAACACTGAAGCTTTCTTT.

Ten or more counts support this clonotype. The V call is TRBV7-2, the J call TRBJ2-7; D remains ambiguous. The CDR3 loop spans 13 amino acids. V gave up 4 bases and J gave up 2 bases, with 9 bases separating them. In germline, CDR1 is SGHTA, CDR2 FQGNSA. DNA of the CDR3: TGTGCCAGCAGCTCCCGGGCCGCCTACGAGCAGTACTTC. Its translation is CASSSRAAYEQYF.

The chain links TRBV21-1 to TRBJ2-3. TRBV21-1 is shown as a pseudogene. CDR3 size: 16 residues. CDR3 bases: TGTGCCAGCAGCAAAGGATCCGGCGGAAGCACAGATACGCAGTATTTT. Amino acids: CASSKGSGGSTDTQYF.

The chain has TRBV20-1 and TRBJ2-1; weak D call: TRBD2 (7 bases). The CDR3 sequence is 18 residues long. CDR1 is DFQATT, CDR2 SNEGSKA, per germline (reference sequence). V lost 0 bases, J lost 2 bases, and 20 bases lay in between. The CDR3 sequence: CSARDQFGGGPTYNEQFF. CDR3 DNA: TGCAGTGCTAGAGATCAATTCGGCGGGGGCCCCACCTACAATGAGCAGTTCTTC.

This clonotype was observed at least ten times. The chain has TRBV4-3 and TRBJ2-3; 7 bases agree with TRBD2. CDR1 is LGHNA and CDR2 is YSLEER in the germline V gene. The CDR3 has 16 residues. The V gene end was trimmed by 0 bases and the J gene end by 4 bases; junction bases not matched to a gene: 7. The CDR3 sequence: CASSQDPAGPPDTQYF. In nucleotides, the CDR3 is TGCGCCAGCAGCCAAGATCCAGCGGGACCCCCAGATACGCAGTATTTT.